This T cell receptor (beta chain) was retrieved from a study of T cell changes during pregnancy in multiple sclerosis. The CDR3 runs to 11 residues. The V gene lost 7 bases and the J gene lost 2 bases, with 5 bases spanning the gap. Germline-derived CDR1 and CDR2 are MNHNS and SASEGT. Sequenced by immunoSEQ multiplex PCR; TCRdb stores in-frame clones only, minus some. The data show 45,000 to 50,000 clones, 94% seen once. The rearrangement links TRBV6-1 to TRBJ2-5; tentative D call: TRBD1 (5 bases). The receptor was isolated from a female donor with multiple sclerosis, enrolled in a pregnancy study. Sequenced material: CD8+ T cells from peripheral blood mononuclear cells, taken before pregnancy. Written as DNA, the CDR3 is TGTGCCAGCAACAGGCAAGAGACCCAGTACTTC. It yields the protein CASNRQETQYF.